These 29 T cell receptor beta chains originate from one sample sequenced in a study of beta chain features in type 1 diabetes. The entirety of the isolated RNA underwent reverse transcription, so expressed TCRB transcripts were sequenced. The method was immunoSEQ multiplex PCR; TCRdb's version includes in-frame clones alone and lacks a portion of them. Here the sample spans some 150,000 clones, roughly 50% being singletons. The sequenced sample consisted of Tregs from blood. These receptors all come from a man aged 18-30 years in good health.

This clone was counted only a few times. V is TRBV28 and J is TRBJ1-3; 8 bases align to TRBD1. Germline CDR1 MDHEN, CDR2 SYDVKM. Trimming at V came to 4 bases and at J to 2 bases, leaving 1 base not matched to a gene. The CDR3 length is 14 residues. CDR3 amino acids: CASSSTGAGNTIYF. The DNA of the CDR3 is TGTGCCAGCAGTTCGACAGGGGCTGGAAACACCATATATTTT.

This clone was picked up a small number of times. The genes are TRBV7-6 and TRBJ2-3; 10 bases fit TRBD2. The CDR3 consists of 15 residues. CDR1 and CDR2 (germline): SGHVS, FNYEAQ. V dropped 1 base and J dropped 8; count of bases not matched to a gene: 6. CDR3 protein: CASSLGLAGVGTQYF. Here the CDR3 DNA reads TGTGCCAGCAGCTTAGGCCTAGCGGGAGTGGGTACGCAGTATTTT. Based on the CDR3 plus reference TRBV7-6 and TRBJ2-3, the full variable domain is GAGVSQSPRYKVTKRGQDVALRCDPISGHVSLYWYRQALGQGPEFLTYFNYEAQQDKSGLPNDRFSAERPEGSISTLTIQRTEQRDSAMYRCASSLGLAGVGTQYFGPGTRLTVL.

The genes are TRBV7-8 and TRBJ2-2; 7 nucleotides line up with TRBD1. This CDR3 spans 15 amino acids. V shed 5 bases, J shed 3 bases, and the junction held 6 bases outside the gene matches. Germline V gene lookup returns CDR1 SGHVS and CDR2 FQNEAQ. The chain's CDR3 is CASSTRDRYTGELFF. Written as DNA, the CDR3 is TGTGCCAGCAGCACCCGGGACAGATACACCGGGGAGCTGTTTTTT.

This clone was detected only a few times. The chain couples TRBV7-2 to TRBJ2-3; 9 bases agree with TRBD2. This CDR3 has 14 residues. Germline V lookup: CDR1 SGHTA, CDR2 FQGNSA. Germline trimming cut 4 bases from V and 4 bases from J; bases unmatched to any gene: 3. CDR3 in amino acids: CASSSGGGADTQYF. The DNA of the CDR3 is TGTGCCAGCAGCTCCGGCGGGGGGGCAGATACGCAGTATTTT.

This rearrangement joins TRBV9 to TRBJ1-2, with 10 bases matching TRBD1. J lost 8 bases, V lost 3 bases, and 4 bases had no gene match. Germline V gene lookup returns CDR1 SGDLS and CDR2 YYNGEE. The length of the CDR3 is 13 residues. The CDR3 DNA sequence: TGTGCCAGCAGCGAACGGGACAGGGGCGGCTACACCTTC. As protein: CASSERDRGGYTF.

The chain links TRBV10-3 to TRBJ1-2; 7 bases align to TRBD1. J lost 8 bases, V lost 4 bases, and 7 bases had no gene match. This CDR3 spans 13 amino acids. The germline V gene encodes CDR1 ENHRY and CDR2 SYGVKD. CDR3 in DNA: TGTGCCATCAGTGCCCAGGGGGGATTGGGCTACACCTTC. Protein sequence: CAISAQGGLGYTF.

The V and J genes are TRBV7-3 and TRBJ2-3; TRBD2 matches at 9 bases. V lost 2 bases to trimming and J lost 4 bases; unmatched junction nucleotides: 4. CDR3 length: 15 residues. The germline gives CDR1 SGHTA, CDR2 FQGTGA. This chain's CDR3 is CASSLFAGGPDTQYF. CDR3 DNA: TGTGCCAGCAGCTTATTCGCGGGAGGGCCAGATACGCAGTATTTT.

The chain links TRBV6-1 to TRBJ2-5; D gene ambiguous. Trimming cost V 5 bases and J 4 bases, with 17 bases left between them. This CDR3 has 15 residues. Germline CDR1 MNHNS, CDR2 SASEGT. CDR3 in amino acids: CASSHRLNIGETQYF. The CDR3 DNA is TGTGCCAGCAGTCATCGACTCAACATTGGAGAGACCCAGTACTTC.

The chain recombines TRBV29-1 with TRBJ1-5, with D maybe TRBD1 (6 bases). The CDR3 is 16 amino acids. V was clipped by 7 bases and J by 5 bases, with 24 bases between them. Germline loops: CDR1 SQVTM, CDR2 ANQGSEA. CDR3 nucleotides: TGCAGCGGAGAACTCCAGGGGCCCTCAGCTTATCAGCCCCAGCATTTT. Its protein product is CSGELQGPSAYQPQHF.

The chain is built from TRBV10-3 and TRBJ2-1; D is perhaps TRBD1 (5 bases). The CDR3 extends over 16 amino acids. CDR1 is ENHRY and CDR2 is SYGVKD in the germline V gene. With 0 bases removed from V and 4 bases from J, the gap between germline ends came to 13 bases. The CDR3 loop reads CAISESRDSRYNEQFF. CDR3 nucleotide sequence: TGTGCCATCAGTGAGTCCAGGGATTCAAGGTACAATGAGCAGTTCTTC.

This chain uses TRBV2 with TRBJ2-7; the match to TRBD2 covers 10 bases. The germline V gene has CDR1 SNHLY and CDR2 FYNNEI. The CDR3 is made up of 15 amino acids. After removal of 6 bases from V and 3 bases from J, the junction contained 8 bases not matched to a gene. The chain's CDR3 is CASRLTSGEHYEQYF. The CDR3 region has the DNA TGTGCCAGCAGACTAACTAGCGGGGAGCACTACGAGCAGTACTTC.

This clone has more than one count but fewer than ten. The chain combines TRBV2 with TRBJ2-7; D not certain. This CDR3 region has 10 residues. Trimming cost V 5 bases and J 6 bases, with 5 bases left between them. Germline V gene lookup returns CDR1 SNHLY and CDR2 FYNNEI. CDR3 loop: CASSFREQYF. Here the CDR3 DNA reads TGTGCCAGCAGTTTTCGCGAGCAGTACTTC.

The CDR3 nucleotides read TGTGCCAGCAGCCCAACAGGGGTAGCCGAGCAGTACTTC. Its translation: CASSPTGVAEQYF. J is TRBJ2-7 and V is TRBV7-3; 7 nucleotides line up with TRBD1. Trimming at V came to 5 bases and at J to 6 bases, leaving 7 bases not matched to a gene. CDR1 and CDR2 (germline): SGHTA, FQGTGA. The CDR3 consists of 13 residues.

This clone has only a few counts. The J gene is TRBJ2-5, the V gene TRBV11-1, with D perhaps TRBD2 (6 bases). The CDR3 covers 16 residues. Between the trimmed V and J ends, which lost 2 bases and 2 bases, there was a span of 15 bases. The germline CDR1 and CDR2 sequences are SGHAT and FQDESV (reference sequence). The CDR3 DNA reads as TGTGCCAGCAGCTTATGGCGGGGAGCACAACAAGAGACCCAGTACTTC. Translation: CASSLWRGAQQETQYF.

The gene calls are TRBV14 and TRBJ2-1; 11 nucleotides match TRBD2. The V gene end was trimmed by 4 bases and the J gene end by 4 bases; junction bases not matched to a gene: 3. The germline V gene encodes CDR1 SGHDN and CDR2 FVKESK. The CDR3 has 15 amino acids. The CDR3, as DNA: TGTGCCAGCAGCCCGGGACTAGCGGAATACAATGAGCAGTTCTTC. This encodes CASSPGLAEYNEQFF.

The rearrangement joins TRBV6-6 to TRBJ2-1, with TRBD2 matching 9 bases. CDR3 size: 14 residues. The trim removed 7 bases at V and 5 bases at J, leaving 6 bases unmatched. Germline CDR1 is MNHNY and CDR2 is SVGAGI (reference sequence). The CDR3 sequence: CASKASSGNNEQFF. CDR3 sequence (DNA): TGTGCCAGCAAGGCGTCTAGCGGGAACAATGAGCAGTTCTTC.

The chain uses TRBV4-2 and TRBJ1-2, with 8 bases identical to TRBD1. The CDR3 sequence is 20 residues long. The ends lost 0 bases at V and 0 bases at J; junction bases unmatched: 15. The germline V gene encodes CDR1 LGHNA and CDR2 YNFKEQ. CDR3 DNA: TGTGCCAGCAGCCAAGATACCCCCCAACAGGGGGATTGGACTAACTATGGCTACACCTTC. Protein product: CASSQDTPQQGDWTNYGYTF.

The chain employs TRBV5-1 and TRBJ1-1; D is perhaps TRBD1 (6 bases). The germline gives CDR1 SGHRS, CDR2 YFSETQ. The CDR3 has 14 amino acids. V gave up 4 bases and J gave up 1 base, with 11 bases separating them. CDR3: CASSARQENTEAFF. The CDR3 DNA reads TGCGCCAGCAGCGCCCGACAGGAGAACACTGAAGCTTTCTTT.

This clone was seen a few times. The chain is built from TRBV28 and TRBJ1-2, with 7 bases that match TRBD1. CDR3 length: 16 residues. Germline trimming cut 4 bases from V and 7 bases from J; bases unmatched to any gene: 15. Germline CDR1 is MDHEN and CDR2 is SYDVKM. The CDR3 DNA sequence: TGTGCCAGCAGTTCCTCGGGAGACAGGGTTGTTGGTGGCTACACCTTC. Protein sequence: CASSSSGDRVVGGYTF.

This clone was found a few times. This rearrangement joins TRBV11-2 to TRBJ1-6, with D tentatively TRBD1 (5 bases). Per the germline V gene, CDR1 is SGHAT and CDR2 is FQNNGV. V shed 1 base and J shed 9 bases, with 16 bases lying between them. The length of the CDR3 is 16 residues. DNA for the CDR3: TGTGCCAGCAGCTTAGCGGCTGGCGGCCAGGGTTCACCCCTCCACTTT. This gives the protein CASSLAAGGQGSPLHF.

The chain combines TRBV18 with TRBJ1-1, with D perhaps matching TRBD1 (6 bases). Trimming took off 3 bases at V and 3 bases at J, with 14 bases between the two ends. The CDR3 consists of 15 residues. Germline loops: CDR1 KGHSH, CDR2 LQKENI. The CDR3 loop is CASSPIQGSYTEAFF. The CDR3, as DNA: TGTGCCAGCTCACCGATCCAGGGGTCCTACACTGAAGCTTTCTTT.

Only a few counts were recorded for this clone. V gene TRBV19 combines with J gene TRBJ2-3, with 9 bases lining up with TRBD1. The germline CDR1 and CDR2 sequences are LNHDA and SQIVND (reference sequence). The CDR3 has 14 amino acids. V lost 5 bases to trimming and J lost 4 bases; unmatched junction nucleotides: 4. CDR3 loop: CASSRRQGADTQYF. In DNA, the CDR3 is TGTGCCAGTAGTCGTCGACAGGGGGCAGATACGCAGTATTTT.

In its sample, this clone was seen once. This sequence joins TRBV5-4 and TRBJ2-2; the match to TRBD2 covers 13 bases. J was trimmed by 4 bases and V by 0 bases; bases with no gene match: 3. Germline CDR1 reads SGHNT; CDR2 reads YYREEE (reference sequence). The length of the CDR3 is 17 residues. In DNA form, the CDR3 reads TGTGCCAGCAGCTTGGGGGGGACTAGCGGGGCCACCGGGGAGCTGTTTTTT. It yields the protein CASSLGGTSGATGELFF.

This clone was picked up a small number of times. The chain is built from TRBV7-9 and TRBJ2-2; D gene ambiguous. Germline lookup yields CDR1 SEHNR and CDR2 FQNEAQ (reference sequence). Trimming left V 6 bases short and J 6 bases short, with 8 bases between. This CDR3 region has 12 residues. The CDR3 spells CASSPPSGELFF. The DNA of the CDR3 is TGTGCCAGCAGTCCCCCCTCCGGGGAGCTGTTTTTT. The entire variable domain, with the rest obtained from reference TRBV7-9 and TRBJ2-2, is as follows: DTGVSQNPRHKITKRGQNVTFRCDPISEHNRLYWYRQTLGQGPEFLTYFQNEAQLEKSRLLSDRFSAERPKGSFSTLEIQRTEQGDSAMYLCASSPPSGELFFGEGSRLTVL.

The chain is built from TRBV18 and TRBJ2-7, with D unresolved. Germline CDR1 and CDR2: KGHSH and LQKENI. This CDR3 comprises 14 residues. The V and J ends lost 2 bases and 2 bases respectively, with 10 bases between them. CDR3 sequence reads: CASSPGRLTYEQYF. The CDR3 bases are TGTGCCAGCTCACCAGGGCGATTGACCTACGAGCAGTACTTC.

This clone was detected a few times. This chain links TRBV6-5 with TRBJ2-3; D call uncertain. In germline, CDR1 is MNHEY, CDR2 SVGAGI. V lost 5 bases and J lost 2, with 8 bases in between. There are 13 residues in the CDR3. CDR3 bases: TGTGCCAGCAGTCGGGTCCTCACAGATACGCAGTATTTT. It specifies CASSRVLTDTQYF.

This clone came up once. One end of the junction varies from germline; a read error may be responsible. V and J are TRBV13 and TRBJ2-3, with 9 bases lining up with TRBD2. The CDR3 is 14 residues long. The germline gives CDR1 PRHDT, CDR2 FYEKMQ (reference sequence). The CDR3 region is CASSLGTSKDTQYF. Written as DNA, the CDR3 is TGTGCCAGCAGCTTGGGGACTAGCAAAGATACGCAGTATTTT.

This clone was recorded once. The same CDR3 can be traced to other DNA sequences in this sample. The chain recombines TRBV7-9 with TRBJ2-7; TRBD1 aligns across 7 bases. Losses at the gene ends were 5 bases for V and 1 base for J; bases not matched to a gene: 2. Germline assignment: CDR1 SEHNR and CDR2 FQNEAQ (reference sequence). This CDR3 region has 13 residues. Here the CDR3 reads CASSRQGSYEQYF. CDR3 bases: TGTGCCAGCAGCCGACAGGGATCCTACGAGCAGTACTTC.

The table lists this clone with a few counts. The chain couples TRBV18 to TRBJ1-2; unclear D gene. The CDR3 sequence is 13 residues long. Germline values: CDR1 KGHSH, CDR2 LQKENI. Trimming removed 3 bases at V and 8 bases at J, with 13 bases between. In DNA form, the CDR3 reads TGTGCCAGCTCACCGGGCGGGGTCCACGGCTACACCTTC. The encoded protein is CASSPGGVHGYTF.